Listed here are 30 T cell receptor beta chains from one sample, sequenced in a study of CD8 T cells in Susac syndrome. RNA was extracted with the RNeasy kit, and a quantity of about 0.45 to 1 ug was reverse transcribed using random hexamers. MiXCR was run by TCRdb on the immunoSEQ multiplex PCR reads, yielding one entry per CDR3 protein. The repertoire consists of 85,000 to 130,000 distinct CDR3 sequences, with 94% occurring once and the leading ten covering 0.4% to 0.5%. Sequencing was carried out using CD8+ T cells from PBMCs. The receptors come from a human donor with Susac syndrome.

V and J are TRBV5-1 and TRBJ2-7, with D possibly being TRBD1 (5 bases). CDR1 is SGHRS, CDR2 YFSETQ, per germline. Between the trimmed V and J ends, which lost 0 bases and 3 bases, there was a span of 10 bases. The CDR3 totals 14 residues. The CDR3, as DNA: TGCGCCAGCAGCTTGGCGAGCAGGGACTACGAGCAGTACTTC. Encoded protein: CASSLASRDYEQYF.

This clonotype showed up just once. Germline and junction disagree at one end, which may indicate a read error. This chain links TRBV9 with TRBJ1-3, with TRBD1 as a possible D gene (5 bases). In germline, CDR1 is SGDLS, CDR2 YYNGEE. The CDR3 spans 13 residues. Written as DNA, the CDR3 is TGTGCCAGTAGCGGGACGGATGGAAACACCATATATTTT. This encodes CASSGTDGNTIYF.

The chain couples TRBV20-1 to TRBJ1-5, with 11 bases aligning to TRBD1. The CDR3 length is 15 residues. The germline CDR1 and CDR2 sequences are DFQATT and SNEGSKA (reference sequence). The J segment lost 4 bases and the V segment lost 0 bases, leaving 2 bases of the junction unmatched. The CDR3 DNA reads TGCAGTGCTAGAGATTGGGACAGGGGGAATCAGCCCCAGCATTTT. Its translation: CSARDWDRGNQPQHF.

This sequence joins TRBV5-4 and TRBJ2-1; TRBD2 is a possible D gene (7 bases). The V end was cut by 2 bases, the J end by 7 bases, with 13 bases between. The CDR3 totals 14 residues. Germline lookup yields CDR1 SGHNT and CDR2 YYREEE (reference sequence). DNA of the CDR3: TGTGCCAGCAGCTTAGTTAGGGGGGGTAATGAGCAGTTCTTC. Translated: CASSLVRGGNEQFF.

This clonotype showed up just a few times. The chain is built from TRBV7-2 and TRBJ2-7; D is perhaps TRBD2 (5 bases). The CDR3 spans 14 residues. CDR1 is SGHTA and CDR2 is FQGNSA in the germline V gene. Trimming pared 2 bases from V and 3 bases from J, leaving 11 bases between. CDR3: CASSLRASGYEQYF. The CDR3 nucleotides are TGTGCCAGCAGCTTACGAGCGAGCGGCTACGAGCAGTACTTC.

The V and J genes are TRBV6-2 or TRBV6-3 and TRBJ2-5; D is perhaps TRBD1 (5 bases). The CDR3 extends over 13 amino acids. Germline V lookup: CDR1 MNHEY, CDR2 SVGEGT. Trimming stripped 0 bases from V and 10 bases from J, with 12 bases between. The CDR3 reads CASSYSSIGDQYF. CDR3 nucleotides: TGTGCCAGCAGTTACTCGAGTATAGGGGACCAGTACTTC.

V is TRBV3-1 and J is TRBJ2-6; weak D call: TRBD2 (5 bases). CDR1 LGHDT and CDR2 YNNKEL come from the germline V gene (reference sequence). The CDR3 has 17 residues. Trimming cost V 3 bases and J 4 bases, with 16 bases left between them. CDR3: CASSQRARTEGANVLTF. The CDR3 bases are TGTGCCAGCAGCCAGCGGGCACGGACTGAAGGGGCCAACGTCCTGACTTTC.

The chain couples TRBV12-3 or TRBV12-4 to TRBJ1-4; tentatively, D is TRBD1 (6 bases). The CDR3 totals 13 residues. V was shortened by 4 bases and J by 11 bases, with 14 bases between the two germline ends. CDR3 in DNA: TGTGCCAGCAGTTCTGAGGGGGTGATTAAACTGTTTTTT. Residues: CASSSEGVIKLFF.

V gene TRBV7-8 combines with J gene TRBJ2-3, with 8 nucleotides matching TRBD2. Trimming removed 2 bases from V and 4 bases from J; junction bases left unmatched: 8. There are 16 residues in the CDR3. Looked up from germline, CDR1 is SGHVS and CDR2 is FQNEAQ. The CDR3 DNA is TGTGCCAGCAGCTTATTGGGAGCGGGGGCGGCAGATACGCAGTATTTT. Encoded protein: CASSLLGAGAADTQYF.

The genes are TRBV4-3 and TRBJ1-1, with D perhaps matching TRBD1 (6 bases). The CDR3 is 15 amino acids. The germline V gene encodes CDR1 LGHNA and CDR2 YSLEER. With 0 bases removed from V and 4 bases from J, the gap between germline ends came to 12 bases. The CDR3 here is CASSQEGRGSTEAFF. CDR3 nucleotide sequence: TGCGCCAGCAGCCAAGAGGGGAGGGGGTCCACTGAAGCTTTCTTT.

CDR3 nucleotide sequence: TGTGCCAGCAGTTCCGTCCAGGGGGCAAATTCACCCCTCCACTTT. Translating gives CASSSVQGANSPLHF. V usage is TRBV27 and J usage is TRBJ1-6; 8 nucleotides line up with TRBD1. Germline assignment: CDR1 MNHEY and CDR2 SMNVEV (reference sequence). Losses at the gene ends were 4 bases for V and 7 bases for J; bases not matched to a gene: 6. The CDR3 contains 15 residues.

The gene calls are TRBV27 and TRBJ2-2; the D gene is possibly TRBD1 (5 bases). V lost 1 base and J 3 bases, leaving 18 bases between the germline ends. CDR1 MNHEY and CDR2 SMNVEV come from the germline V gene (reference sequence). This CDR3 comprises 18 residues. The CDR3 sequence: CASSLWGLAGLDTGELFF. For the CDR3, the DNA is TGTGCCAGCAGTTTATGGGGCTTGGCAGGCTTGGACACCGGGGAGCTGTTTTTT.

The chain joins TRBV4-1 to TRBJ2-5; D may be TRBD1 (7 bases). V was clipped by 1 base and J by 2 bases, with 11 bases between them. CDR1 is MGHRA, CDR2 YSYEKL, per germline. The CDR3 runs to 15 residues. Here the CDR3 reads CASSQGQGGQETQYF. CDR3 DNA sequence: TGCGCCAGCAGCCAAGGACAGGGAGGTCAAGAGACCCAGTACTTC.

The chain employs TRBV24-1 and TRBJ2-7; D is possibly TRBD1 or TRBD2 (5 bases each). Germline assignment: CDR1 KGHDR and CDR2 SFDVKD. Trimming removed 7 bases at V and 3 bases at J, with 12 bases between. The CDR3 runs 13 residues. The CDR3, as DNA: TGTGCCACCAGGCGGACACTAGACTACGAGCAGTACTTC. Translating it yields CATRRTLDYEQYF.

This clonotype appeared a single time. This chain connects TRBV4-1 to TRBJ2-3, with D possibly TRBD2 on 6 matching bases. The germline V gene has CDR1 MGHRA and CDR2 YSYEKL. V was pared by 6 bases and J by 0 bases, with 13 bases between. The CDR3 loop spans 15 amino acids. CDR3 DNA sequence: TGCGCCAGCAGACAAACGGGACTGAGCACAGATACGCAGTATTTT. This translates into CASRQTGLSTDTQYF.

The CDR3 DNA follows: TGTGCCAGCAGCTTGGGGGACTGGAGCTCCTACGAGCAGTACTTC. Protein: CASSLGDWSSYEQYF. V usage is TRBV5-8 and J usage is TRBJ2-7; TRBD2 is a possible D gene (6 bases). CDR3 length equals 15 residues. The V end lost 0 bases, the J end lost 0 bases, and 10 bases lay between the germline ends. Germline CDR1 and CDR2: SGHTS and YDEGEE. Based on the CDR3 plus reference TRBV5-8 and TRBJ2-7, the full variable domain is EAGVTQSPTHLIKTRGQQATLRCSPISGHTSVYWYQQALGLGLQFLLWYDEGEERNRGNFPPRFSGRQFPNYSSELNVNALELEDSALYLCASSLGDWSSYEQYFGPGTRLTVT.

The chain carries TRBV6-5 and TRBJ2-5; D perhaps matches TRBD2 (6 bases). CDR3 size: 19 residues. The germline CDR1 and CDR2 sequences are MNHEY and SVGAGI. V was pared by 2 bases and J by 0 bases, with 22 bases between. DNA of the CDR3: TGTGCCAGCAGTTACCGCTTCAGGGACTCAACTAGGTACCAAGAGACCCAGTACTTC. As protein: CASSYRFRDSTRYQETQYF.

The chain has TRBV7-9 and TRBJ2-7; D remains ambiguous. The CDR3 covers 12 residues. Germline CDR1 is SEHNR and CDR2 is FQNEAQ (reference sequence). V lost 6 bases to trimming and J lost 7 bases, with 13 bases between them. The CDR3 DNA sequence: TGTGCCAGCAGTAATGCCCCCGGGGAGCAGTACTTC. This encodes CASSNAPGEQYF.

V usage is TRBV7-2 and J usage is TRBJ2-1; 7 bases agree with TRBD2. CDR3 length: 14 residues. Germline CDR1 and CDR2: SGHTA and FQGNSA. With 6 bases clipped from V and 2 bases from J, the junction kept 4 bases outside the gene matches. CDR3 loop: CASSFLAAYNEQFF. The CDR3 DNA follows: TGTGCCAGCAGTTTTCTAGCGGCCTACAATGAGCAGTTCTTC.

This chain connects TRBV5-1 to TRBJ2-7; TRBD1 aligns across 7 bases. V was clipped by 4 bases and J by 2 bases; unmatched bases: 9. There are 15 residues in the CDR3. In germline, CDR1 is SGHRS, CDR2 YFSETQ. CDR3 DNA: TGCGCCAGCAGCCTCAAATGGGACAGAACCTACGAGCAGTACTTC. Translation: CASSLKWDRTYEQYF.

A single count supports this clonotype. This chain connects TRBV7-9 to TRBJ2-2; tentatively, D is TRBD2 (5 bases). Germline-derived CDR1 and CDR2 are SEHNR and FQNEAQ (reference sequence). The V gene lost 5 bases and the J gene lost 6 bases, with 16 bases spanning the gap. This CDR3 spans 15 amino acids. The CDR3 is CASSHPDSSPGELFF. Written as DNA, the CDR3 is TGTGCCAGCAGCCATCCGGACTCCTCACCCGGGGAGCTGTTTTTT.

The CDR3 DNA is TGTGCCAGCACTGCTCCGGGGATGGCTGGAAACACCATATATTTT. It encodes CASTAPGMAGNTIYF. The chain employs TRBV12-3 or TRBV12-4 and TRBJ1-3; D unclear. V dropped 7 bases and J dropped 2 bases, with 15 bases sitting between them. CDR3 length: 15 residues.

This clonotype appeared once. The V call is TRBV11-2, the J call TRBJ2-1; TRBD2 might be the D (6 bases). The CDR3 contains 15 residues. From germline, CDR1 is SGHAT and CDR2 FQNNGV. V lost 5 bases and J lost 8, with 19 bases in between. This CDR3 reads CASSLSLGGGDEQFF. In DNA form, the CDR3 reads TGTGCCAGCAGCCTATCCCTGGGAGGCGGGGATGAGCAGTTCTTC.

The rearrangement uses TRBV12-3 or TRBV12-4 and TRBJ1-2; D unresolved. V was shortened by 4 bases and J by 4 bases, with 13 bases between the two germline ends. The CDR3 runs 14 residues. The CDR3 loop is CASSSGPPLYGYTF. The CDR3 DNA is TGTGCCAGCAGTTCCGGACCTCCACTCTATGGCTACACCTTC.

This chain uses TRBV2 with TRBJ1-4; 7 nucleotides align to TRBD1. CDR1 and CDR2 (germline): SNHLY, FYNNEI. The CDR3 runs 13 residues. After removal of 7 bases from V and 2 bases from J, the junction contained 1 base not matched to a gene. The CDR3 DNA sequence: TGTGCCAGCATACAGGGGACTAATGAAAAACTGTTTTTT. This translates into CASIQGTNEKLFF. The full variable domain, rest sourced from reference TRBV2 and TRBJ1-4, is EPEVTQTPSHQVTQMGQEVILRCVPISNHLYFYWYRQILGQKVEFLVSFYNNEISEKSEIFDDQFSVERPDGSNFTLKIRSTKLEDSAMYFCASIQGTNEKLFFGSGTQLSVL.

This clonotype was recorded only once. The chain is built from TRBV6-1 and TRBJ1-2; 8 positions match TRBD1. This CDR3 region has 19 residues. V shed 5 bases, J shed 3 bases, and the junction held 20 bases outside the gene matches. Germline CDR1 reads MNHNS; CDR2 reads SASEGT. The CDR3 region is CASSRLPGQGGKADYGYTF. The CDR3 region has the DNA TGTGCCAGCAGTCGCTTACCCGGACAGGGCGGTAAGGCCGACTATGGCTACACCTTC.

The CDR3 sequence: CASSLELAGTEAFF. The CDR3 DNA reads as TGTGCCAGCAGTTTAGAATTGGCGGGCACTGAAGCTTTCTTT. The J gene is TRBJ1-1, the V gene TRBV6-5; D uncertain. Germline CDR1 MNHEY, CDR2 SVGAGI. This CDR3 comprises 14 residues. V shed 4 bases and J shed 4 bases, with 13 bases lying between them.

Only one count was recorded for this clonotype. The rearrangement uses TRBV5-6 and TRBJ1-6; TRBD1 is a possible D gene (5 bases). The CDR3 runs 16 residues. Germline V gene data show CDR1 as SGHDT and CDR2 as YYEEEE. The ends were cut back, 1 base at V and 4 bases at J, with 12 bases in the middle. The CDR3 DNA reads as TGTGCCAGCAGCTTGCCGAGACAGCTATATAATTCACCCCTCCACTTT. Its translation: CASSLPRQLYNSPLHF.

The V call is TRBV20-1, the J call TRBJ1-2; D call uncertain. Per the germline V gene, CDR1 is DFQATT and CDR2 is SNEGSKA (reference sequence). The CDR3 totals 11 residues. Trimming removed 0 bases at V and 2 bases at J, with 1 base between. CDR3 in DNA: TGCAGTGCTAGAGACAACTATGGCTACACCTTC. Residues: CSARDNYGYTF.

The rearrangement joins TRBV20-1 to TRBJ2-7; D call uncertain. The germline V and J ends were trimmed by 6 bases and 3 bases, with 18 bases remaining between them. Germline-derived CDR1 and CDR2 are DFQATT and SNEGSKA (reference sequence). The CDR3 covers 14 residues. The CDR3 protein is CSAPSAGADYEQYF. In DNA form, the CDR3 reads TGCAGTGCGCCAAGTGCAGGAGCCGACTACGAGCAGTACTTC.